Sequencing of this T cell receptor beta chain was carried out in a study of persistence of HIV-infected CD4 T cells. This nonspecific control used anti-CD3/anti-CD28 bead stimulation of CD4+ T cells. CD4+ T cells upregulating both CD40 ligand and CD69 were sorted as responding cells. Adults with HIV-1 started suppressive ART while chronically infected. Germline CDR1 and CDR2: MGHDK and SYGVNS. V lost 5 bases to trimming and J lost 4 bases, with 9 bases between them. CDR3 length: 14 residues. As concerns this clone: The antigen remains undetermined.

Sequencing used immunoSEQ version 4 in survey mode. Assay used: immunoSEQ multiplex PCR; TCRdb lists only in-frame clones, some missing. The data show tens of thousands of clones, 87% seen once. The specimen was CD4+ T cells sorted from PBMCs after roughly 18-hour stimulation, collected from a patient who received antiretroviral therapy. This chain uses TRBV25-1 with TRBJ2-6; no reliable D call. The clonotype comes from an adult man with HIV who was CMV-seropositive. Here the CDR3 DNA reads TGTGCCAGCAGTCGTTTAACCGGGGCCAACGTCCTGACTTTC. Protein product: CASSRLTGANVLTF.